A selection of T cell receptor beta chains follows, all from one sample in a study of control samples from healthy donors and cancer patients. Libraries were prepared by immunoSEQ multiplex PCR; TCRdb keeps only in-frame clonotypes and omits some of them. The sample has 8,500 to 11,000 clones, roughly 91% seen once. Sequencing input: PBMCs. Receptor source: a man between 60 and 70 years old with colorectal cancer. Both conserved end residues are part of each CDR3. A D gene is named only where the DNA matches it firmly. Where a row states a size, it is once, few, many or the class of an expanded clone; other rows omit it.

>TRBJ2-7|.|TRBV7-8|.
TGTGCCAGCAGCTTAGGTACAGGGCCCTACTACGAGCAGTACTTC
CASSLGTGPYYEQYF
>TRBJ1-1|.|TRBV5-5|.
TGTGCCAGCAGCTTGGAAGGGAATGAGATGAACACTGAAGCTTTCTTT
CASSLEGNEMNTEAFF
>TRBJ1-2|.|TRBV19|.
TGTGCCAGTAGTAAGGGTTACTATGGCTACACCTTC
CASSKGYYGYTF
>TRBJ1-2|TRBD1|TRBV4-3|.
TGCGCCAGCAGCCAATGGACAGGGGGAACCTCTGGCTACACCTTC
CASSQWTGGTSGYTF
>TRBJ2-5|TRBD2|TRBV10-3|.
TGTGCCATCAGTGAACAGCGGGGGAGCCAAGAGACCCAGTACTTC
CAISEQRGSQETQYF
>TRBJ2-7|.|TRBV28|.
TGTGCCAGCAGTTTCTACTACGAGCAGTACTTC
CASSFYYEQYF
>TRBJ1-1|.|TRBV6-5|.
TGTGCCAGCAGCCGGACAGACAGTTTAGGCACTGAAGCTTTCTTT
CASSRTDSLGTEAFF
>TRBJ2-1|TRBD1|TRBV6-2/TRBV6-3|.
TGTGCCAGCAGTTACTGGGGGCAGGGGGCGCGTGGGCAGTTCTTC
CASSYWGQGARGQFF
>TRBJ1-5|.|TRBV7-9|.
TGTGCCAGCAGCTTAGGGACGGGGGCAATCAATCAGCCCCAGCATTTT
CASSLGTGAINQPQHF
>TRBJ2-7|.|TRBV6-2/TRBV6-3|.
TGTGCCAGCAGTTACGGACTGGGGGTGCAGTACTTC
CASSYGLGVQYF
>TRBJ2-7|.|TRBV6-5|once
TGTGCCAGCAGTTACTCTAGGGGAGATAAGTACTTC
CASSYSRGDKYF
>TRBJ1-2|TRBD1|TRBV12-3/TRBV12-4|.
TGTGCCAGCAGTACTAACAGGGGTGGCTACACCTTC
CASSTNRGGYTF
>TRBJ2-3|.|TRBV3-1/TRBV3-2|.
TGTGCCAGCAGCCTGGGACTTCGCACAGATACGCAGTATTTT
CASSLGLRTDTQYF
>TRBJ1-2|TRBD1|TRBV9|.
TGTGCCAGCAGCGTAGCTGGGGGCAGGGGGTATGGCTACACCTTC
CASSVAGGRGYGYTF
>TRBJ2-2|.|TRBV27|.
TGTGCCAGCAGTCTCGCAACCGGGGAGCTGTTTTTT
CASSLATGELFF
>TRBJ2-7|.|TRBV2|.
TGTGCCAGCAGTGAAGCGGGCGAGCAGTACTTC
CASSEAGEQYF
>TRBJ1-6|.|TRBV19|few
TGTGCCAGTAGTATTATTTACAGCTATAATTCACCCCTCCACTTT
CASSIIYSYNSPLHF
>TRBJ2-7|TRBD2|TRBV6-5|once
TGTGCCAGCAGTTACTCGCGGGAGACCTACGAGCAGTACTTC
CASSYSRETYEQYF
>TRBJ2-6|.|TRBV3-1/TRBV3-2|.
TGTGCCAGCAGCCCTCGCGGGGCTGGGGCCAACGTCCTGACTTTC
CASSPRGAGANVLTF
>TRBJ2-1|.|TRBV7-9|.
TGTGCCAGCAGCTTAGACTCGGGGACTCATGAGCAGTTCTTC
CASSLDSGTHEQFF
>TRBJ2-4|.|TRBV7-8|.
TGTGCCAGCAGCCCTCTAGCCAAAAACATTCAGTACTTC
CASSPLAKNIQYF
>TRBJ1-6|.|TRBV11-2|.
TGTGCCAGCAGCTCTAGGCCGGGGGGGAGCTCCTATAATTCACCCCTCCACTTT
CASSSRPGGSSYNSPLHF
>TRBJ1-2|TRBD1|TRBV11-2|few
TGTGCCAGCAGCCGGGGACAGGGGGCGCGTGGCTACACCTTC
CASSRGQGARGYTF
>TRBJ2-7|TRBD1|TRBV29-1|.
TGCAGCGTTGAAGATGGGTTCCAGGGGGCTATCGAGCAGTACTTC
CSVEDGFQGAIEQYF
>TRBJ1-6|.|TRBV25-1|.
TGTGCCAGCAGTGAAGTGGGGGTTTCACCCCTCCACTTT
CASSEVGVSPLHF